This is a list of T cell receptor beta chains from one sample in a study of a mutant IDH1 vaccine in newly diagnosed glioma. No antigen is known for these receptors. Clones were sequenced by immunoSEQ multiplex PCR, and TCRdb holds only the in-frame ones, with some missing. The table includes tens of thousands of clones, 65% to 90% detected once. The starting material was PBMCs, obtained from a glioma patient whose treatment included an IDH1 peptide vaccine. The receptor source for this set is a young woman with glioma. Some clones in this sample may be carry-over from other donors' samples. CDR3s include the opening cysteine and the closing phenylalanine or tryptophan. Each record gives: clone size, J gene, V gene, D gene, CDR3 protein, CDR3 DNA. The D gene is left open where the match is weak. Size is omitted from some rows. Given values are once, few, many or a class for expanded clones.

clone size: -; J gene: TRBJ1-5; V gene: TRBV2; D gene: -; CDR3 protein: CASMVGVDQPQHF; CDR3 DNA: TGTGCCAGCATGGTAGGGGTTGATCAGCCCCAGCATTTT
clone size: -; J gene: TRBJ2-1; V gene: TRBV5-8; D gene: -; CDR3 protein: CASSEGQSSYNEQFF; CDR3 DNA: TGTGCCAGCTCCGAGGGGCAGAGCTCCTACAATGAGCAGTTCTTC
clone size: -; J gene: TRBJ2-3; V gene: TRBV5-4; D gene: -; CDR3 protein: CASSPNLGGPDTQYF; CDR3 DNA: TGTGCCAGCAGCCCAAACCTAGGGGGGCCAGATACGCAGTATTTT
clone size: -; J gene: TRBJ2-2; V gene: TRBV4-1; D gene: -; CDR3 protein: CASSQASPGTGELFF; CDR3 DNA: TGCGCCAGCAGCCAAGCAAGTCCAGGGACCGGGGAGCTGTTTTTT
clone size: -; J gene: TRBJ2-2; V gene: TRBV5-6; D gene: -; CDR3 protein: CASSWGTENTGELFF; CDR3 DNA: TGTGCCAGCTCTTGGGGGACGGAAAACACCGGGGAGCTGTTTTTT
clone size: -; J gene: TRBJ2-3; V gene: TRBV5-4; D gene: -; CDR3 protein: CASSWDNTDTQYF; CDR3 DNA: TGTGCCAGCAGCTGGGACAACACAGATACGCAGTATTTT
clone size: -; J gene: TRBJ2-7; V gene: TRBV5-1; D gene: -; CDR3 protein: CASSLYLDDYEQYF; CDR3 DNA: TGCGCCAGCAGCTTGTATCTGGATGACTACGAGCAGTACTTC
clone size: few; J gene: TRBJ2-7; V gene: TRBV2; D gene: -; CDR3 protein: CASTWTLSAYEQYF; CDR3 DNA: TGTGCCAGCACCTGGACTCTTTCGGCCTACGAGCAGTACTTC
clone size: -; J gene: TRBJ2-7; V gene: TRBV7-9; D gene: -; CDR3 protein: CASSLGRGRNEQYF; CDR3 DNA: TGTGCCAGCAGCTTAGGTCGGGGAAGGAACGAGCAGTACTTC
clone size: -; J gene: TRBJ2-5; V gene: TRBV5-1; D gene: -; CDR3 protein: CASSVGGGSGTQYF; CDR3 DNA: TGCGCCAGCAGCGTAGGTGGGGGTAGTGGGACCCAGTACTTC
clone size: -; J gene: TRBJ1-6; V gene: TRBV7-2; D gene: -; CDR3 protein: CASSIGQLNSPLHF; CDR3 DNA: TGTGCCAGCAGCATTGGACAGCTTAATTCACCCCTCCACTTT
clone size: -; J gene: TRBJ2-7; V gene: TRBV7-2; D gene: -; CDR3 protein: CASSPGQLGEQYF; CDR3 DNA: TGTGCCAGCAGCCCAGGACAGCTTGGCGAGCAGTACTTC
clone size: -; J gene: TRBJ1-2; V gene: TRBV4-3; D gene: -; CDR3 protein: CASSQREWGNYGYTF; CDR3 DNA: TGCGCCAGCAGCCAGCGTGAGTGGGGCAACTATGGCTACACCTTC
clone size: once; J gene: TRBJ1-4; V gene: TRBV2; D gene: -; CDR3 protein: CASSEESEKLFF; CDR3 DNA: TGTGCCAGCAGTGAAGAAAGTGAAAAACTGTTTTTT
clone size: -; J gene: TRBJ1-5; V gene: TRBV7-6; D gene: -; CDR3 protein: CASSSGPNYPQHF; CDR3 DNA: TGTGCCAGCAGCTCCGGACCTAATTATCCCCAGCATTTT
clone size: once; J gene: TRBJ2-3; V gene: TRBV6-4; D gene: -; CDR3 protein: CASSRESTDTQYF; CDR3 DNA: TGTGCCAGCAGCCGTGAAAGCACAGATACGCAGTATTTT
clone size: few; J gene: TRBJ1-5; V gene: TRBV30; D gene: TRBD1; CDR3 protein: CAWSTGEYSNQPQHF; CDR3 DNA: TGTGCCTGGAGTACAGGGGAGTATAGCAATCAGCCCCAGCATTTT
clone size: -; J gene: TRBJ2-7; V gene: TRBV7-9; D gene: -; CDR3 protein: CASSLPGREQYF; CDR3 DNA: TGTGCCAGCAGCTTACCAGGGCGTGAGCAGTACTTC
clone size: few; J gene: TRBJ1-1; V gene: TRBV19; D gene: -; CDR3 protein: CASSITSIPRAEAFF; CDR3 DNA: TGTGCCAGTAGTATCACGTCAATCCCGCGGGCTGAAGCTTTCTTT
clone size: -; J gene: TRBJ1-3; V gene: TRBV19; D gene: -; CDR3 protein: CASSTRSSGNTIYF; CDR3 DNA: TGTGCCAGTAGTACCCGGAGCTCTGGAAACACCATATATTTT
clone size: -; J gene: TRBJ2-3; V gene: TRBV6-5; D gene: -; CDR3 protein: CASSSGGNTQYF; CDR3 DNA: TGTGCCAGCAGTTCCGGGGGAAATACGCAGTATTTT
clone size: -; J gene: TRBJ1-2; V gene: TRBV5-4; D gene: TRBD1; CDR3 protein: CASIFDRERNYGYTF; CDR3 DNA: TGTGCCAGCATATTTGACAGGGAACGTAACTATGGCTACACCTTC
clone size: -; J gene: TRBJ1-1; V gene: TRBV18; D gene: TRBD1; CDR3 protein: CASSPGTGTNTEAFF; CDR3 DNA: TGTGCCAGCTCACCAGGGACAGGGACGAACACTGAAGCTTTCTTT
clone size: -; J gene: TRBJ2-2; V gene: TRBV19; D gene: TRBD2; CDR3 protein: CASKVGGSGGPGELFF; CDR3 DNA: TGTGCCAGTAAAGTGGGGGGCAGCGGGGGCCCCGGGGAGCTGTTTTTT
clone size: -; J gene: TRBJ1-2; V gene: TRBV2; D gene: -; CDR3 protein: CASINRAIGYGYTF; CDR3 DNA: TGTGCCAGCATCAACAGGGCAATCGGCTATGGCTACACCTTC
clone size: -; J gene: TRBJ1-2; V gene: TRBV7-9; D gene: -; CDR3 protein: CASSQRQVLGYGYTF; CDR3 DNA: TGTGCCAGCAGCCAAAGACAGGTTCTAGGTTATGGCTACACCTTC
clone size: -; J gene: TRBJ2-7; V gene: TRBV6-6; D gene: TRBD1; CDR3 protein: CASSYPTGTGGYEQYF; CDR3 DNA: TGTGCCAGCAGTTACCCCACCGGGACAGGGGGCTACGAGCAGTACTTC
clone size: -; J gene: TRBJ2-7; V gene: TRBV7-9; D gene: -; CDR3 protein: CASSPGTFYEQYF; CDR3 DNA: TGTGCCAGCAGCCCCGGGACATTCTACGAGCAGTACTTC
clone size: -; J gene: TRBJ1-3; V gene: TRBV7-2; D gene: -; CDR3 protein: CASSLASGVGGNTIYF; CDR3 DNA: TGTGCCAGCAGCTTAGCCTCGGGGGTCGGTGGAAACACCATATATTTT
clone size: -; J gene: TRBJ1-2; V gene: TRBV30; D gene: -; CDR3 protein: CAWSVTESGF; CDR3 DNA: TGTGCCTGGAGTGTGACCGAGTCGGGCTTC
clone size: -; J gene: TRBJ1-3; V gene: TRBV9; D gene: -; CDR3 protein: CASSGTDSGNTIYF; CDR3 DNA: TGTGCCAGCAGCGGCACAGACTCTGGAAACACCATATATTTT
clone size: -; J gene: TRBJ1-5; V gene: TRBV19; D gene: -; CDR3 protein: CASMNGAGYQGNQPQHF; CDR3 DNA: TGTGCCAGTATGAATGGGGCTGGGTACCAAGGCAATCAGCCCCAGCATTTT
clone size: -; J gene: TRBJ1-2; V gene: TRBV2; D gene: -; CDR3 protein: CASSEAAGFYGYTF; CDR3 DNA: TGTGCCAGCAGTGAAGCGGCAGGATTCTATGGCTACACCTTC
clone size: -; J gene: TRBJ2-3; V gene: TRBV6-4; D gene: -; CDR3 protein: CASSEGGGAADTQYF; CDR3 DNA: TGTGCCAGCAGTGAGGGAGGGGGCGCGGCAGATACGCAGTATTTT
clone size: -; J gene: TRBJ2-7; V gene: TRBV6-5; D gene: -; CDR3 protein: CASTTPARSYEQYF; CDR3 DNA: TGTGCCAGCACCACACCCGCCAGGTCCTACGAGCAGTACTTC
clone size: -; J gene: TRBJ2-7; V gene: TRBV30; D gene: -; CDR3 protein: CAWIGSHYEQYF; CDR3 DNA: TGTGCCTGGATCGGGAGCCACTACGAGCAGTACTTC
clone size: -; J gene: TRBJ1-2; V gene: TRBV20-1; D gene: -; CDR3 protein: CSVTQGHGYTF; CDR3 DNA: TGCAGTGTCACTCAGGGTCACGGCTACACCTTC
clone size: -; J gene: TRBJ1-6; V gene: TRBV30; D gene: -; CDR3 protein: CASTGGGNSPLHF; CDR3 DNA: TGTGCCTCCACCGGGGGTGGGAATTCACCCCTCCACTTT
clone size: -; J gene: TRBJ2-3; V gene: TRBV5-1; D gene: TRBD2; CDR3 protein: CASSLEASGRGTQYF; CDR3 DNA: TGCGCCAGCAGCTTGGAGGCTAGCGGGAGAGGTACGCAGTATTTT
clone size: -; J gene: TRBJ2-7; V gene: TRBV28; D gene: -; CDR3 protein: CASSLYGSGFAYEQYF; CDR3 DNA: TGTGCCAGCAGTTTATATGGGTCAGGATTTGCCTACGAGCAGTACTTC
clone size: -; J gene: TRBJ2-7; V gene: TRBV5-4; D gene: -; CDR3 protein: CASSLVGAAYEQYF; CDR3 DNA: TGTGCCAGCAGCTTAGTGGGTGCGGCCTACGAGCAGTACTTC
clone size: -; J gene: TRBJ2-7; V gene: TRBV7-8; D gene: -; CDR3 protein: CASSPRRALSYEQYF; CDR3 DNA: TGTGCCAGCAGCCCTAGGAGGGCCCTATCCTACGAGCAGTACTTC
clone size: -; J gene: TRBJ2-2; V gene: TRBV7-6; D gene: -; CDR3 protein: CASSLVAGVLTGELFF; CDR3 DNA: TGTGCCAGCAGCTTAGTCGCAGGGGTTTTGACCGGGGAGCTGTTTTTT
clone size: -; J gene: TRBJ2-7; V gene: TRBV11-1; D gene: -; CDR3 protein: CASSLARVDEQYF; CDR3 DNA: TGTGCCAGCAGCTTAGCGCGGGTAGACGAGCAGTACTTC
clone size: -; J gene: TRBJ1-1; V gene: TRBV7-8; D gene: -; CDR3 protein: CASSRLQANTEAFF; CDR3 DNA: TGTGCCAGCAGCCGTCTACAGGCAAACACTGAAGCTTTCTTT
clone size: -; J gene: TRBJ1-2; V gene: TRBV5-3; D gene: -; CDR3 protein: CARSSGGGWGYTF; CDR3 DNA: TGTGCCAGAAGCTCGGGGGGGGGCTGGGGCTACACCTTC
clone size: -; J gene: TRBJ1-4; V gene: TRBV25-1; D gene: TRBD1; CDR3 protein: CASGTGEKLFF; CDR3 DNA: TGTGCTTCTGGGACAGGTGAAAAACTGTTTTTT
clone size: -; J gene: TRBJ2-1; V gene: TRBV4-2; D gene: -; CDR3 protein: CASSQDWGGRYNEQFF; CDR3 DNA: TGTGCCAGCAGCCAAGATTGGGGGGGGCGCTACAATGAGCAGTTCTTC
clone size: -; J gene: TRBJ2-2; V gene: TRBV19; D gene: -; CDR3 protein: CASKTRVGQGGRTGELFF; CDR3 DNA: TGTGCCAGTAAAACTCGGGTGGGGCAGGGTGGTAGGACCGGGGAGCTGTTTTTT
clone size: -; J gene: TRBJ1-2; V gene: TRBV19; D gene: -; CDR3 protein: CASGPYIYGYTF; CDR3 DNA: TGTGCCAGCGGGCCCTACATCTATGGCTACACCTTC
clone size: -; J gene: TRBJ1-4; V gene: TRBV7-8; D gene: -; CDR3 protein: CASSHERKDEKLFF; CDR3 DNA: TGTGCCAGCAGCCATGAACGCAAGGATGAAAAACTGTTTTTT
clone size: -; J gene: TRBJ1-2; V gene: TRBV2; D gene: TRBD1; CDR3 protein: CARSPTSRDRGSSNYGYTF; CDR3 DNA: TGTGCCAGGTCCCCCACAAGTAGGGACAGGGGTTCTTCTAACTATGGCTACACCTTC
clone size: -; J gene: TRBJ2-5; V gene: TRBV4-3; D gene: -; CDR3 protein: CASSQEEEETQYF; CDR3 DNA: TGCGCCAGCAGCCAAGAAGAAGAAGAGACCCAGTACTTC